This T cell receptor (beta chain) was captured by sequencing in a study of patients and donors after allogeneic stem cell transplantation. TCRdb re-derived calls from the RT-PCR reads in MiXCR, one entry per CDR3 protein. This table holds about a million distinct CDR3 sequences, roughly 18% found once. In its sample, this clonotype was seen a few times. This sequence was found in a human donor who was either an allogeneic HSCT recipient or a stem cell or donor lymphocyte infusion donor (not recorded which). It is not recorded whose cells these are; they may come from a transplant donor. Sequencing was done on a sample of blood, either unsorted or a sorted T cell fraction (not recorded which).

CDR3 DNA: TGCGCCAGCAGCTCCGGACTAGTTGGTTCCCCTGGGAGGCACAATGAGCAGTTCTTC. Translation: CASSSGLVGSPGRHNEQFF. This rearrangement joins TRBV5-1 to TRBJ2-1, with 7 bases aligning to TRBD2. The CDR3 contains 19 residues. The junction had 20 bases not matched to a gene; V was cut back by 3 bases and J by 5 bases. Germline V gene lookup returns CDR1 SGHRS and CDR2 YFSETQ.